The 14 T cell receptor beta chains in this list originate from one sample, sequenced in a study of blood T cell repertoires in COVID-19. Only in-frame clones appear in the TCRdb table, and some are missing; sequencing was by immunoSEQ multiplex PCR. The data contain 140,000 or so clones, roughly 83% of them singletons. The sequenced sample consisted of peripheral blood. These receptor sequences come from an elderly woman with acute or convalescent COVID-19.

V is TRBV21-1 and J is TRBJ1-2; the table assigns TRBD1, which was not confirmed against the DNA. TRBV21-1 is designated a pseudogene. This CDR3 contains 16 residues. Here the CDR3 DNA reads TGTGCCAGCAGCAAAGGAAGGCGCCGCGACAGGGGCATTTACACCTTC. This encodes CASSKGRRRDRGIYTF.

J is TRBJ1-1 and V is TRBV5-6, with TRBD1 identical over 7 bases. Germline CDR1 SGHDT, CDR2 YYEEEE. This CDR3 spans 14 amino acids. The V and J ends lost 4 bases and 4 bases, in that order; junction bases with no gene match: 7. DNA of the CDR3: TGTGCCAGCAGCATAAGACGACAGGGCACTGAAGCTTTCTTT. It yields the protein CASSIRRQGTEAFF.

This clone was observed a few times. This chain's CDR3 is CASSLAGGDSPLHF. The CDR3 DNA sequence: TGTGCCAGCAGCTTAGCGGGGGGCGATTCACCCCTCCACTTT. V is TRBV7-3 and J is TRBJ1-6, with a tentative D call TRBD1 (6 bases). The CDR3 is made up of 14 amino acids. V gave up 2 bases and J gave up 8 bases, with 10 bases separating them. The germline CDR1 and CDR2 sequences are SGHTA and FQGTGA.

The DNA of the CDR3 is TGTGCCAGCAGCCCAGGGACAGGGAGGTATGGCTACACCTTC. Translated, it gives CASSPGTGRYGYTF. V gene TRBV13 combines with J gene TRBJ1-2; 9 bases are shared with TRBD1. The CDR3 contains 14 residues. Germline V CDR1 and CDR2: PRHDT, FYEKMQ (reference sequence). J was trimmed by 5 bases and V by 5 bases; bases with no gene match: 6.

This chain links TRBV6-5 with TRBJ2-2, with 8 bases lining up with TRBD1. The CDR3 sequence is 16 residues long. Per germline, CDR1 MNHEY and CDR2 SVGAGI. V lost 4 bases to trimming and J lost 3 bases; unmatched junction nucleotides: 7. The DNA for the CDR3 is TGTGCCAGCAGTTCTGACAGGGGTGGCGACACCGGGGAGCTGTTTTTT. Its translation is CASSSDRGGDTGELFF.

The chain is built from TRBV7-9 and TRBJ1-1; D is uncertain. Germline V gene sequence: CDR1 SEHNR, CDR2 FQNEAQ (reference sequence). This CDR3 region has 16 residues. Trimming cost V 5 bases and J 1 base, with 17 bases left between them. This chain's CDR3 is CASSPTRASGNTEAFF. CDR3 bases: TGTGCCAGCAGCCCCACTAGGGCTTCGGGGAACACTGAAGCTTTCTTT.

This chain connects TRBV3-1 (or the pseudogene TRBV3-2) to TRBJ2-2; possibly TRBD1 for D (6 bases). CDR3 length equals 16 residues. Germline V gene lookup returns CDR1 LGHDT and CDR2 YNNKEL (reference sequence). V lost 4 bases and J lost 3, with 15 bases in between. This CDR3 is CASSLPPGHYTGELFF. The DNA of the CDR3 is TGTGCCAGCAGCCTACCTCCGGGACACTACACCGGGGAGCTGTTTTTT.

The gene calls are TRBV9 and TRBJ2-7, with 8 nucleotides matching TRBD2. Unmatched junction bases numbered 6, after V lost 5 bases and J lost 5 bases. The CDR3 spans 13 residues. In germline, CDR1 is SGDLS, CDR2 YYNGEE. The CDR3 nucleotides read TGTGCCAGCAGTTTGCCGGGGGGGGACGAGCAGTACTTC. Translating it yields CASSLPGGDEQYF.

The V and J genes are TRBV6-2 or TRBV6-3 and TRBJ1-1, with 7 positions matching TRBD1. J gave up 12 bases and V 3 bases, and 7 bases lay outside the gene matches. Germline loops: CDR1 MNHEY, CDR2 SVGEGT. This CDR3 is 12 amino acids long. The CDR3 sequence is CASSYLGTDPFF. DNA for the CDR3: TGTGCCAGCAGTTATCTCGGGACAGATCCTTTCTTT.

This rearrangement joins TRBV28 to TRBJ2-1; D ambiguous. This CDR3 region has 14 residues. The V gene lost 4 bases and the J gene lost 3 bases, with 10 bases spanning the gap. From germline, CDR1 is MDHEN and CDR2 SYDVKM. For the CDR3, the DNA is TGTGCCAGCAGTTCCCACAGTGGCTACAATGAGCAGTTCTTC. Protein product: CASSSHSGYNEQFF.

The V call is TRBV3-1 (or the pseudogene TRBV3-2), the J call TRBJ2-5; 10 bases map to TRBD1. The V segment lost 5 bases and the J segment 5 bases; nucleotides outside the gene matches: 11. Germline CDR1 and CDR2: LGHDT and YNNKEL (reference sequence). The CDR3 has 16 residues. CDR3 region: CASSETGGPLGETQYF. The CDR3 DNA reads TGTGCCAGCAGCGAGACAGGGGGCCCTCTTGGGGAGACCCAGTACTTC.

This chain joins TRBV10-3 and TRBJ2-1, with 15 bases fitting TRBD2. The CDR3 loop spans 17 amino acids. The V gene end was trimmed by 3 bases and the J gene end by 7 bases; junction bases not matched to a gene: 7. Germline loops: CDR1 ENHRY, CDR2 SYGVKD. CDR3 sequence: CAISDPGLAGGRNEQFF. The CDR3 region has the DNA TGTGCCATCAGTGACCCAGGACTAGCGGGGGGGCGGAATGAGCAGTTCTTC.

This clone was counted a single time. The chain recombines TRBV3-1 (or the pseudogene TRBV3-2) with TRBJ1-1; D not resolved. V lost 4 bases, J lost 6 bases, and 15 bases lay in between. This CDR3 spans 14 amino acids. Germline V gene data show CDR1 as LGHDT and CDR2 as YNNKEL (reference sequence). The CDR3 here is CASSPTARMAEAFF. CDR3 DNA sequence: TGTGCCAGCAGCCCCACCGCGCGAATGGCTGAAGCTTTCTTT.

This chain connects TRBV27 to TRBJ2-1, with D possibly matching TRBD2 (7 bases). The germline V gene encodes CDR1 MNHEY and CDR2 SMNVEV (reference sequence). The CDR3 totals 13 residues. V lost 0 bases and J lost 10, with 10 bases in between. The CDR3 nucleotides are TGTGCCAGCAGTTTATCGGAGGGGGGGGAGCAGTTCTTC. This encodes CASSLSEGGEQFF.